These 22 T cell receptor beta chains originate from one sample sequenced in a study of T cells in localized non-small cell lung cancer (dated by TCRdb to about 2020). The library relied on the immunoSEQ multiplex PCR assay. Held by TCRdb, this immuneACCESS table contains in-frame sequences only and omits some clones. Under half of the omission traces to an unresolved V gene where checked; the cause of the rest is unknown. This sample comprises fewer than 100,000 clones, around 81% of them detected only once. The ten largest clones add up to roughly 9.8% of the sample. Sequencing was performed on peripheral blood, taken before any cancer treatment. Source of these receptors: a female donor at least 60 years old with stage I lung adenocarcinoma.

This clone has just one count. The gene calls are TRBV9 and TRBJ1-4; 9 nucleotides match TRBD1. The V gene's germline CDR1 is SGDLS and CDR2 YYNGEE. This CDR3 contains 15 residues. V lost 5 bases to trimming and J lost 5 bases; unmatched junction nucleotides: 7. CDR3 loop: CASRAEGQGNEKLFF. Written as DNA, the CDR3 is TGTGCCAGCAGAGCGGAGGGACAGGGAAATGAAAAACTGTTTTTT.

This chain's CDR3 is CASSLGSLSEQYF. For the CDR3, the DNA is TGTGCCAGTAGTCTCGGGTCTCTTAGCGAGCAGTACTTC. The genes are TRBV19 and TRBJ2-7; unclear D gene. The V and J ends lost 5 bases and 6 bases respectively, with 14 bases between them. CDR3 length equals 13 residues. Per germline, CDR1 LNHDA and CDR2 SQIVND (reference sequence).

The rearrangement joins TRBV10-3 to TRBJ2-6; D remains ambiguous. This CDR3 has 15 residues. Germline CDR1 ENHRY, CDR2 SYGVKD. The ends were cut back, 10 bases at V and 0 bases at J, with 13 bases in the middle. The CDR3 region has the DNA TGTGCCACCCGAAACTCAGCCTCTGGGGCCAACGTCCTGACTTTC. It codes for CATRNSASGANVLTF.

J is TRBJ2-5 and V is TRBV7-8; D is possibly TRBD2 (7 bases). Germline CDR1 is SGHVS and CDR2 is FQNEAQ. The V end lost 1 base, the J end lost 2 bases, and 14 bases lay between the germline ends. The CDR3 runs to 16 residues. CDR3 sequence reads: CASSLGLRGPQETQYF. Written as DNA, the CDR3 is TGTGCCAGCAGCTTAGGACTGCGGGGGCCTCAAGAGACCCAGTACTTC.

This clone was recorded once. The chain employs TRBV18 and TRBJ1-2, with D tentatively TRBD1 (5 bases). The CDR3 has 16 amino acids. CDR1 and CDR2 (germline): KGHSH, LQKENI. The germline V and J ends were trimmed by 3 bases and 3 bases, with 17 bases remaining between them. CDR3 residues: CASSPTTGRVDYGYTF. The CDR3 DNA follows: TGTGCCAGCTCACCGACCACGGGCAGGGTGGACTATGGCTACACCTTC. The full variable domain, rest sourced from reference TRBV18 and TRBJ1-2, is NAGVMQNPRHLVRRRGQEARLRCSPMKGHSHVYWYRQLPEEGLKFMVYLQKENIIDESGMPKERFSAEFPKEGPSILRIQQVVRGDSAAYFCASSPTTGRVDYGYTFGSGTRLTVV.

The chain's CDR3 is CASSMGPGGETQYF. The CDR3 DNA reads TGTGCCAGCAGTATGGGACCGGGCGGGGAGACCCAGTACTTC. This rearrangement joins TRBV6-5 to TRBJ2-5, with D possibly called TRBD1 or TRBD2 (5 bases each). V shed 5 bases and J shed 5 bases, with 15 bases lying between them. CDR3 length: 14 residues. Germline loops: CDR1 MNHEY, CDR2 SVGAGI.

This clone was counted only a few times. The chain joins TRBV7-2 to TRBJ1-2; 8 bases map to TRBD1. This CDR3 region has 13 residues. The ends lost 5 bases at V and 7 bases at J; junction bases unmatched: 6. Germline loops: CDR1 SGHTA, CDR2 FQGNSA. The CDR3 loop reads CASSLDRVGGYTF. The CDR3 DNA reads TGTGCCAGCAGCCTGGACAGGGTGGGTGGCTACACCTTC. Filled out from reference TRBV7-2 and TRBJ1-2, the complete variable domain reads GAGVSQSPSNKVTEKGKDVELRCDPISGHTALYWYRQSLGQGLEFLIYFQGNSAPDKSGLPSDRFSAERTGGSVSTLTIQRTQQEDSAVYLCASSLDRVGGYTFGSGTRLTVV.

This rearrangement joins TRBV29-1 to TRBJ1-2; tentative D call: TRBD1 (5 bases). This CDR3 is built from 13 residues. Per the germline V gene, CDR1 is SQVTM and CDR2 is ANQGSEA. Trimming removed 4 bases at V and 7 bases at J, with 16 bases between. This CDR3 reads CSVGLLQGGGYTF. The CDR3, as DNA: TGCAGCGTTGGTTTACTTCAGGGCGGTGGCTACACCTTC.

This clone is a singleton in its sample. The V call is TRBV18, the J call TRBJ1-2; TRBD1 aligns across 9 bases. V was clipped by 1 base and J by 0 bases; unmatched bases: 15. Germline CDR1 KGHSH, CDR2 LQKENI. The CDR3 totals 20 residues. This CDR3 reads CASSPLGPRATGGPNYGYTF. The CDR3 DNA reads TGTGCCAGCTCACCACTTGGGCCTAGAGCCACAGGGGGCCCTAACTATGGCTACACCTTC.

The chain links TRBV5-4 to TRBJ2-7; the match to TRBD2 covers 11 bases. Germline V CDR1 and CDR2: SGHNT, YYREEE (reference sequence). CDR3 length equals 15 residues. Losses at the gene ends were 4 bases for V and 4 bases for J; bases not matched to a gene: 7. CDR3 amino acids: CASSGIAGGLYEQYF. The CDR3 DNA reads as TGTGCCAGCAGCGGCATAGCGGGGGGGCTGTACGAGCAGTACTTC. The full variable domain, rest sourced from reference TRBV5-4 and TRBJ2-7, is ETGVTQSPTHLIKTRGQQVTLRCSSQSGHNTVSWYQQALGQGPQFIFQYYREEENGRGNFPPRFSGLQFPNYSSELNVNALELDDSALYLCASSGIAGGLYEQYFGPGTRLTVT.

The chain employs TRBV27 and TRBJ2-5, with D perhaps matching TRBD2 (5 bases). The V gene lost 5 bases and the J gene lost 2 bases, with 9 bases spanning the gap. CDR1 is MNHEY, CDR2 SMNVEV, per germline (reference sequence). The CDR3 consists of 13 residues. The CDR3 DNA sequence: TGTGCCAGCAGTGGACTCTTTCAAGAGACCCAGTACTTC. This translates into CASSGLFQETQYF.

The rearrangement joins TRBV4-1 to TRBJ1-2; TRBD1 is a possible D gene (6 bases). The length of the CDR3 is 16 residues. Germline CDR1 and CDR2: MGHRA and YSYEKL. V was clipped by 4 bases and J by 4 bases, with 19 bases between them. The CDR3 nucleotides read TGCGCCAGCAGCCTCACCCCTCGGCAGGGGAGCTATGGCTACACCTTC. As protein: CASSLTPRQGSYGYTF.

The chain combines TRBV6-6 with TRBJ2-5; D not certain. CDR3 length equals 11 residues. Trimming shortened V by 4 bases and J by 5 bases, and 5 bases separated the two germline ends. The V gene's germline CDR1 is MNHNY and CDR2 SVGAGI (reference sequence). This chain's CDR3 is CASSSSETQYF. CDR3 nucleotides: TGTGCCAGCAGTTCTTCCGAGACCCAGTACTTC.

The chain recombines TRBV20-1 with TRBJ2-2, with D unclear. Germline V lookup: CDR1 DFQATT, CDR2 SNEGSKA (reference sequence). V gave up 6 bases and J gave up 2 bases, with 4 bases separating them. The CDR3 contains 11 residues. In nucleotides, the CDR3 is TGCAGTGCCACCAACACCGGGGAGCTGTTTTTT. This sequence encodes CSATNTGELFF.

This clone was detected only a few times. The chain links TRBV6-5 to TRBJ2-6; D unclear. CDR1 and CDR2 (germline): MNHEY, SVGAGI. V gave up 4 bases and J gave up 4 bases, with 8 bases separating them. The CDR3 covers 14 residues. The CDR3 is CASSSQVGANVLTF. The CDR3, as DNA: TGTGCCAGCAGTTCTCAGGTCGGGGCCAACGTCCTGACTTTC.

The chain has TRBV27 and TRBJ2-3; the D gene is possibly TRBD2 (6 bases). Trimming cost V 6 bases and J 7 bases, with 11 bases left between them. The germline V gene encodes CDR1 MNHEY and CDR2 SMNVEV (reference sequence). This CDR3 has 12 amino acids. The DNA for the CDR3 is TGTGCCAGCAGACGGGGGACTCATACGCAGTATTTT. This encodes CASRRGTHTQYF.

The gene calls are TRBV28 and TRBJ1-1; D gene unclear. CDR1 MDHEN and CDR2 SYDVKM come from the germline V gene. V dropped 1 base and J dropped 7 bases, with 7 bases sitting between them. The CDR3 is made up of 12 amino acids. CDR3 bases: TGTGCCAGCAGTTTATCAGTGAATGAAGCTTTCTTT. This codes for CASSLSVNEAFF.

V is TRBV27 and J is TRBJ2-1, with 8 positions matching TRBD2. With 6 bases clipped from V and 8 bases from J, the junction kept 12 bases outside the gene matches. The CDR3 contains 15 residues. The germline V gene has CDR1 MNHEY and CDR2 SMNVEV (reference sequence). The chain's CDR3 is CASRYRLAGRDEQFF. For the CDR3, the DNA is TGTGCCAGCAGATACAGGCTAGCGGGTAGAGATGAGCAGTTCTTC.

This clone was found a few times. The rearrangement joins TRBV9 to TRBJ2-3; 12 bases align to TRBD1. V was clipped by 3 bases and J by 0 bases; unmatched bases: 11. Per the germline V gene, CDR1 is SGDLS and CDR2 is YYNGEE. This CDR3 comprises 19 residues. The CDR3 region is CASSAPPGQGAISTDTQYF. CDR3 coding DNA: TGTGCCAGCAGCGCTCCCCCGGGACAGGGGGCCATCAGCACAGATACGCAGTATTTT.

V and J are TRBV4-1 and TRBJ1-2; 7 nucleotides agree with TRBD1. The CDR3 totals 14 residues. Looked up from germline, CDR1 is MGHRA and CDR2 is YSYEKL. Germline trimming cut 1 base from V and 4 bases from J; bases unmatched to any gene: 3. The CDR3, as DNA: TGCGCCAGCAGCCAAGCCGGACAGGTCTATGGCTACACCTTC. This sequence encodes CASSQAGQVYGYTF.

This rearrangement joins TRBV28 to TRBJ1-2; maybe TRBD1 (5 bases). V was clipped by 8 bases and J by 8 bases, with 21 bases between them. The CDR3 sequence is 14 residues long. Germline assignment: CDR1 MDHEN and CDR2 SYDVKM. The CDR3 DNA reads TGTGCCAGCCGTTCTTACCGGGGGTTAGGGGGCTACACCTTC. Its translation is CASRSYRGLGGYTF.

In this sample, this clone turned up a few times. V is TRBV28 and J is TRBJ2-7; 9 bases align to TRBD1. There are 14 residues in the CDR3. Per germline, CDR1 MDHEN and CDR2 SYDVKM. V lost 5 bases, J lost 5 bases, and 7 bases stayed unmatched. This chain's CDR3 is CASSTDRGDNEQYF. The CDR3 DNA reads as TGTGCCAGCAGTACAGACAGGGGGGACAACGAGCAGTACTTC.